The 3 T cell receptor beta chains in this list originate from one sample, sequenced in a study of T cell responses to AZD1222 COVID-19 vaccine. Method: immunoSEQ multiplex PCR; TCRdb's copy keeps in-frame clones and lacks some. This table holds approximately 180,000 clones, approximately 86% found once. The specimen comprised peripheral blood, sampled on day 0 of AZD1222 vaccination. The receptors derive from an adult in good health.

This sequence joins TRBV6-1 and TRBJ1-4; 9 bases match TRBD1. Trimming at V came to 3 bases and at J to 7 bases, leaving 9 bases not matched to a gene. CDR1 MNHNS and CDR2 SASEGT come from the germline V gene. This CDR3 spans 16 amino acids. The CDR3 reads CASSELKGTGTEKLFF. CDR3 coding DNA: TGTGCCAGCAGTGAGTTGAAAGGGACAGGGACTGAAAAACTGTTTTTT.

J is TRBJ1-2 and V is TRBV5-1, with D possibly TRBD1 on 5 matching bases. Germline V gene lookup returns CDR1 SGHRS and CDR2 YFSETQ. The V gene lost 4 bases and the J gene lost 5 bases, with 24 bases spanning the gap. CDR3 length equals 17 residues. The CDR3 coding sequence is TGCGCCAGCAGCGCCGGGACGCGGTTTAGGGCCCGATATGGCTACACCTTC. Protein: CASSAGTRFRARYGYTF.

This chain joins TRBV18 and TRBJ1-6, with D hard to call. CDR1 KGHSH and CDR2 LQKENI come from the germline V gene. The CDR3 has 14 amino acids. The V end was cut by 4 bases, the J end by 7 bases, with 11 bases between. As DNA, the CDR3 is TGTGCCAGCTCACGGACTGATTCGAATTCACCCCTCCACTTT. Translating it yields CASSRTDSNSPLHF.